The rows below give T cell receptor beta chains drawn from one sample of a study of CD8 T cells in Susac syndrome. From the immunoSEQ multiplex PCR reads, TCRdb called clonotypes with MiXCR, one entry per CDR3 protein. The data contain 300,000 or so distinct CDR3 sequences, 90% to 95% of them seen just once; the ten biggest clones take up about 0.063%. The sample was CD4+ T cells from PBMCs. These receptors all come from a human donor with multiple sclerosis. CDR3s include the opening cysteine and the closing phenylalanine or tryptophan. The D gene is left open where the match is weak. For some rows the clone size is stated as once, few or many, or as a class when expanded; others skip it.

V gene	J gene	D gene	clone size	CDR3 protein	CDR3 DNA
TRBV5-1	TRBJ2-7	TRBD2	.	CASTLGGGSSYEQYF	TGCGCCAGCACCTTGGGCGGCGGGAGCTCCTACGAGCAGTACTTC
TRBV5-1	TRBJ2-5	.	.	CASSLSQYLKYQETQYF	TGCGCCAGCAGCTTGTCACAGTATCTAAAGTACCAAGAGACCCAGTACTTC
TRBV20-1	TRBJ2-7	TRBD1	.	CSATSGTGIYEQYF	TGCAGTGCTACCTCCGGGACAGGGATCTACGAGCAGTACTTC
TRBV7-2	TRBJ1-3	.	.	CASSSSEGYTIYF	TGTGCCAGCAGCTCAAGCGAGGGGTACACCATATATTTT
TRBV7-9	TRBJ2-7	.	.	CASSFGGIIYEQYF	TGTGCCAGCAGCTTCGGAGGGATAATCTACGAGCAGTACTTC
TRBV12-3/TRBV12-4	TRBJ2-2	.	.	CASSRNGLLTGELFF	TGTGCCAGCAGCCGTAACGGGCTTCTCACCGGGGAGCTGTTTTTT
TRBV20-1	TRBJ1-2	.	.	CSARDNGGGYTF	TGCAGTGCTAGAGATAATGGGGGCGGCTACACCTTC
TRBV29-1	TRBJ2-3	.	.	CSVEGPRGPPRTDTQYF	TGCAGCGTTGAGGGGCCGCGGGGGCCACCCCGCACAGATACGCAGTATTTT
TRBV6-1	TRBJ2-2	.	.	CASIGGAANTGELFF	TGTGCCAGCATCGGAGGGGCCGCGAACACCGGGGAGCTGTTTTTT
TRBV2	TRBJ2-7	TRBD2	.	CASRGLAAYEQYF	TGTGCCAGCAGGGGACTAGCGGCTTACGAGCAGTACTTC
TRBV29-1	TRBJ1-1	.	few	CSVDRTPANTEAFF	TGCAGCGTTGACCGGACCCCCGCGAACACTGAAGCTTTCTTT
TRBV7-2	TRBJ1-2	.	.	CASSLGSQGTDYGYTF	TGTGCCAGCAGCTTAGGGTCGCAGGGGACCGACTATGGCTACACCTTC
TRBV6-5	TRBJ1-2	.	.	CASSNPSGYGYTF	TGTGCCAGCAGTAACCCCTCCGGTTATGGCTACACCTTC
TRBV4-3	TRBJ2-3	TRBD2	.	CASSRRLAGGPGGGTDTQYF	TGCGCCAGCAGCCGAAGACTAGCGGGAGGGCCCGGAGGCGGCACAGATACGCAGTATTTT
TRBV20-1	TRBJ2-7	TRBD2	.	CSARTSVDEQYF	TGCAGTGCTAGGACTAGCGTTGACGAGCAGTACTTC
TRBV7-2	TRBJ1-1	.	.	CASSLRVLNTEAFF	TGTGCCAGCAGCTTGAGGGTTTTGAACACTGAAGCTTTCTTT
TRBV28	TRBJ2-1	TRBD2	.	CASSLAGGTNEQFF	TGTGCCAGCAGTTTAGCGGGGGGAACGAATGAGCAGTTCTTC
TRBV7-9	TRBJ1-2	.	.	CASSLVGRSYGYTF	TGTGCCAGCAGCTTAGTTGGCCGGAGCTATGGCTACACCTTC
TRBV19	TRBJ1-5	TRBD1	.	CASSLSRQGGNQPQHF	TGTGCCAGTAGCCTTTCCCGACAGGGTGGGAATCAGCCCCAGCATTTT
TRBV4-3	TRBJ2-7	.	.	CASSQDPHEQYF	TGCGCCAGCAGCCAAGACCCGCACGAGCAGTACTTC
TRBV7-2	TRBJ2-7	.	.	CASSYSSDEQYF	TGTGCCAGCAGCTACTCGTCGGACGAGCAGTACTTC
TRBV20-1	TRBJ2-1	TRBD2	.	CSAQLADSGDEQFF	TGCAGTGCTCAACTAGCGGACTCCGGCGATGAGCAGTTCTTC
TRBV11-2	TRBJ2-1	.	.	CASSLNLVSGAYNEQFF	TGTGCCAGCAGCTTGAACCTAGTGTCGGGGGCCTACAATGAGCAGTTCTTC
TRBV9	TRBJ2-3	TRBD1	.	CASSVRGTGGQDTQYF	TGTGCCAGCAGCGTACGGGGGACAGGGGGGCAAGATACGCAGTATTTT
TRBV7-6	TRBJ1-2	.	.	CASSLSQTAGYTF	TGTGCCAGCAGCTTATCACAGACTGCTGGCTACACCTTC
TRBV5-1	TRBJ2-6	.	.	CASRSWIGGANVLTF	TGCGCCAGCAGGTCCTGGATAGGAGGGGCCAACGTCCTGACTTTC
TRBV5-6	TRBJ2-7	.	few	CASSLFGLQAYEQYF	TGTGCCAGCAGCTTGTTCGGGCTACAGGCCTACGAGCAGTACTTC
TRBV24-1	TRBJ1-1	.	once	CATSTTDTTEAFF	TGTGCCACCAGTACCACAGATACCACTGAAGCTTTCTTT
TRBV6-2/TRBV6-3	TRBJ1-5	TRBD1	.	CASSYPSRGQSNQPQHF	TGTGCCAGCAGTTACCCGAGTCGGGGACAGAGCAATCAGCCCCAGCATTTT
TRBV7-2	TRBJ2-7	TRBD1	.	CASSNRPGQLPYEQYF	TGTGCCAGCAGCAATAGACCGGGACAGTTGCCCTACGAGCAGTACTTC
TRBV27	TRBJ2-6	TRBD1	.	CASSARDRGFSGANVLTF	TGTGCCAGCAGTGCCCGGGACAGGGGATTCTCTGGGGCCAACGTCCTGACTTTC
TRBV7-9	TRBJ2-3	TRBD2	.	CASSLPVFSGASTDTQYF	TGTGCCAGCAGCTTACCCGTTTTCAGCGGGGCTAGCACAGATACGCAGTATTTT
TRBV30	TRBJ2-7	.	.	CAWSSLVMGSEQYF	TGTGCCTGGAGTTCGTTAGTAATGGGTTCCGAGCAGTACTTC
TRBV18	TRBJ1-6	TRBD1	.	CASSPDPQGALHF	TGTGCCAGCTCACCAGACCCCCAGGGGGCCCTCCACTTT
TRBV2	TRBJ1-5	.	once	CASKMDFNQPQHF	TGTGCCAGCAAGATGGACTTTAATCAGCCCCAGCATTTT
TRBV5-6	TRBJ2-7	TRBD1	few	CASSLVGQGYEQYF	TGTGCCAGCAGCTTGGTGGGACAGGGTTACGAGCAGTACTTC
TRBV7-9	TRBJ1-1	.	.	CASSLLIGSTEAFF	TGTGCCAGCAGCCTTCTAATCGGGAGCACTGAAGCTTTCTTT
TRBV4-3	TRBJ1-1	.	.	CASRDRQNTEAFF	TGCGCCAGCAGGGACAGACAGAACACTGAAGCTTTCTTT
TRBV7-2	TRBJ2-7	.	.	CASSFTGLVSYEQYF	TGTGCCAGCAGCTTTACAGGGTTAGTTTCGTACGAGCAGTACTTC
TRBV5-1	TRBJ2-1	TRBD2	.	CASSFTGSGSRQFF	TGCGCCAGCAGCTTCACGGGTAGCGGGAGTAGGCAGTTCTTC
TRBV7-9	TRBJ1-1	.	.	CASSLGYGAEAFF	TGTGCCAGCAGCTTGGGATATGGGGCTGAAGCTTTCTTT
TRBV5-1	TRBJ2-1	TRBD2	.	CASSKTSGGYNEQFF	TGCGCCAGCAGTAAGACTAGCGGGGGATACAATGAGCAGTTCTTC